This is a list of T cell receptor beta chains from one sample in a study of graft-versus-host responses after intestinal transplantation. These receptors have no identified antigens. Only in-frame clones appear in the TCRdb table, and some are missing; sequencing was by immunoSEQ multiplex PCR. Altogether about 100,000 clones are present, roughly 89% being singletons, with the ten largest covering around 0.2%. The material was unstimulated CD4+ T cells sorted from spleen or lymph node cells, obtained before transplant. Receptors were obtained from a human donor who was the organ donor for an intestinal transplant. Both conserved end residues are trimmed from each CDR3. Fields, in order: clone size, V gene, J gene, CDR3 protein. The size entry is marked missing in some rows and otherwise reads once, few, many or a size class.

NA	TRBV18	TRBJ1-2	ASSLTGTGVSGYT
NA	TRBV5-1	TRBJ1-5	ASSSSPGSYQPQH
NA	TRBV10-3	TRBJ2-1	AISDPGSPSGNEQF
NA	TRBV5-4	TRBJ2-3	ASSLSWGGGTDTQY
NA	TRBV10-3	TRBJ2-1	AILRVGGNEQF
NA	TRBV15	TRBJ1-1	ATSSGDRGQEAF
NA	TRBV7-9	TRBJ1-1	ASSSLPNTEAF
few	TRBV5-1	TRBJ1-1	ASKGGSMNTEAF
once	TRBV12-5	TRBJ2-6	ASGPGTGVSGANVLT
once	TRBV5-1	TRBJ2-1	ASRVGTSAYNEQF
NA	TRBV7-2	TRBJ1-4	ASGRTAPSNEKLF
NA	TRBV5-1	TRBJ1-6	ASSLDGQGNSPLH
NA	TRBV6-1	TRBJ2-7	ASSEVGGASYEQY
NA	TRBV5-1	TRBJ1-6	ASSLASGFSGNSPLH
NA	TRBV7-9	TRBJ2-7	ASSSLRTGGNEQY
NA	TRBV29-1	TRBJ2-7	SVEPLAGGENEQY
NA	TRBV7-2	TRBJ2-1	ASSPGGSHNEQF
NA	TRBV4-1	TRBJ2-5	ASSQVLGGGKETQY
once	TRBV4-2	TRBJ2-1	ASSQDVGVGNEQF
NA	TRBV5-1	TRBJ2-3	ASFEFRDTQY
NA	TRBV19	TRBJ1-6	ASSDPRWNSPLH
NA	TRBV4-3	TRBJ1-4	ASSQDPRGVNEKLF
once	TRBV29-1	TRBJ2-3	SVDRDGRTDTQY
NA	TRBV19	TRBJ2-6	ASSTLGGDGANVLT
NA	TRBV4-3	TRBJ1-5	ASSQDPTGDQPQH
NA	TRBV18	TRBJ2-7	ASSPLFSGNSYEQY
NA	TRBV29-1	TRBJ1-2	SVEHRTGQYYGYT
few	TRBV2	TRBJ1-2	ASSGQGYGYT
NA	TRBV11-2	TRBJ2-3	ASSLGQDLTDTQY
NA	TRBV5-1	TRBJ2-5	ASSLASSGGAQTQY
NA	TRBV7-9	TRBJ1-1	ASSLAYGTGNTEAF
NA	TRBV27	TRBJ2-7	ASSRLGSYEQY
NA	TRBV10-2	TRBJ1-1	ASTQLSILRGEETEAF
NA	TRBV5-5	TRBJ2-1	ASSFSHEQF
NA	TRBV4-1	TRBJ2-3	ASSHNPGIPSTDTQY
NA	TRBV19	TRBJ1-1	ASRTGQFVYTEAF
NA	TRBV4-1	TRBJ2-1	ASSQDPAGPGEQF
once	TRBV4-2	TRBJ2-7	ASSQGGGNSYEQY
NA	TRBV7-3	TRBJ2-2	ASSPGQGGTGELF
NA	TRBV4-2	TRBJ1-1	ASSQEITRANTEAF
NA	TRBV4-2	TRBJ2-3	ASSQGLAGYTDTQY
NA	TRBV2	TRBJ2-7	ASSDTYEQY
NA	TRBV27	TRBJ2-5	ASSSERAGGPSTQY
NA	TRBV2	TRBJ2-7	ASSVRQGLYEQY
NA	TRBV15	TRBJ1-4	ATRRAFATNEKLF
NA	TRBV4-1	TRBJ1-6	ASSQDLRDRGYSPLH
NA	TRBV2	TRBJ2-1	ASSGIERGAYNEQF
NA	TRBV7-9	TRBJ2-2	ASSLLGLAGAKNTGELF
NA	TRBV28	TRBJ2-7	ASSRYRGTYEQY